The rows below give T cell receptor beta chains drawn from one sample of a study of blood T cell repertoires in COVID-19. Sequenced by immunoSEQ multiplex PCR; TCRdb stores in-frame clones only, minus some. The sample holds about 110,000 clones; about 85% are singletons and the top ten take under 5%. Sample: peripheral blood. These receptors were obtained from a woman between 65 and 79 years old with acute or convalescent COVID-19. CDR3s include the opening cysteine and the closing phenylalanine or tryptophan. The D gene is left open where the match is weak. Where a row states a size, it is once, few, many or the class of an expanded clone; other rows omit it.

d_call j_call clone_size v_call cdr3_length cdr3_aa cdr3_nt
. TRBJ2-3 . TRBV5-4 14 CASRAGSSTDTQYF TGTGCCAGCAGGGCGGGTTCTAGCACAGATACGCAGTATTTT
TRBD2 TRBJ2-3 once TRBV6-4 15 CASSTSGGSTDTQYF TGTGCCAGCAGTACCAGCGGGGGGAGCACAGATACGCAGTATTTT
. TRBJ2-7 few TRBV28 15 CASSPLGASSYEQYF TGTGCCAGCAGCCCTCTAGGAGCCAGCTCCTACGAGCAGTACTTC
TRBD1 TRBJ1-5 . TRBV18 14 CASSGQGSNQPQHF TGTGCCAGCTCAGGACAGGGGAGCAATCAGCCCCAGCATTTT
TRBD1 TRBJ1-2 once TRBV7-3 13 CASSYGQGAGYTF TGTGCCAGCAGCTACGGACAGGGGGCTGGCTACACCTTC
. TRBJ2-7 . TRBV3-1/TRBV3-2 16 CASSPDPGENTYEQYF TGTGCCAGCAGCCCCGACCCCGGGGAAAACACCTACGAGCAGTACTTC
TRBD2 TRBJ2-3 . TRBV6-2/TRBV6-3 17 CASSLLSAGAFPDTQYF TGTGCCAGCAGTTTATTATCAGCGGGGGCCTTCCCAGATACGCAGTATTTT
TRBD2 TRBJ2-1 few TRBV18 16 CASSPGLAGSYNEQFF TGTGCCAGCTCACCCGGACTAGCGGGTTCCTACAATGAGCAGTTCTTC
TRBD1 TRBJ2-1 few TRBV27 15 CASSPRDSSYNEQFF TGTGCCAGCAGTCCCCGGGACAGCTCCTACAATGAGCAGTTCTTC
TRBD2 TRBJ2-7 once TRBV7-9 15 CASSLAMAGRDEQYF TGTGCCAGCAGCTTAGCGATGGCAGGGAGGGACGAGCAGTACTTC
. TRBJ1-1 . TRBV11-1 14 CASSIDRLSTEAFF TGTGCCAGCAGCATAGACAGGCTCTCCACTGAAGCTTTCTTT
TRBD1 TRBJ2-5 few TRBV6-2/TRBV6-3 16 CASSYAGQGHQETQYF TGTGCCAGCAGTTACGCCGGACAGGGACATCAAGAGACCCAGTACTTC
. TRBJ2-5 . TRBV11-2 12 CASSGQQETQYF TGTGCCAGCAGTGGACAGCAAGAGACCCAGTACTTC
TRBD2 TRBJ2-7 . TRBV7-9 16 CASSPRTSGQTTRQYF TGTGCCAGCAGCCCGCGGACTAGCGGGCAGACTACGAGGCAGTACTTC
TRBD1 TRBJ1-6 . TRBV11-1 16 CASNSVSGQGNSPLHF TGTGCCAGCAACTCCGTGTCGGGACAGGGCAATTCACCCCTCCACTTT
TRBD1 TRBJ1-2 . TRBV5-4 15 CASSQDRGGNYGYTF TGTGCCAGCAGCCAAGACAGGGGGGGGAACTATGGCTACACCTTC
. TRBJ2-3 . TRBV5-8 15 CASSLGQGGTDTQYF TGTGCCAGCAGCTTGGGGCAAGGGGGCACAGATACGCAGTATTTT
TRBD2 TRBJ2-1 . TRBV7-2 18 CASSLLLQRGGLRNEQFF TGTGCCAGCAGCTTATTACTCCAGCGGGGGGGCCTCCGTAATGAGCAGTTCTTC
. TRBJ2-1 . TRBV5-1 14 CASSPGEWVDEQFF TGCGCCAGCAGCCCAGGGGAGTGGGTCGATGAGCAGTTCTTC
TRBD1 TRBJ1-1 . TRBV12-3/TRBV12-4 13 CASSFLQGAEAFF TGTGCCAGCAGTTTTTTACAGGGGGCTGAAGCTTTCTTT
TRBD2 TRBJ2-1 . TRBV7-2 14 CASSLAGGAGEQFF TGTGCCAGCAGCTTAGCCGGGGGGGCAGGGGAGCAGTTCTTC
. TRBJ1-1 . TRBV7-6 16 CASSLMRAVQSTEAFF TGTGCCAGCAGCTTAATGAGGGCCGTTCAAAGCACTGAAGCTTTCTTT
. TRBJ2-3 . TRBV29-1 15 CSVGADRDSTDTQYF TGCAGCGTTGGTGCGGATCGGGATTCCACAGATACGCAGTATTTT
. TRBJ2-6 . TRBV7-9 12 CASENGANVLTF TGTGCCAGTGAGAATGGGGCCAACGTCCTGACTTTC
TRBD2 TRBJ2-3 . TRBV5-1 14 CASSTAGAADTQYF TGCGCCAGCAGCACAGCGGGGGCAGCAGATACGCAGTATTTT
TRBD1 TRBJ2-7 . TRBV6-5 14 CASSYSGTGYEQYF TGTGCCAGCAGTTACTCGGGGACAGGGTACGAGCAGTACTTC
TRBD1 TRBJ1-2 . TRBV20-1 14 CSASETGGNYGYTF TGCAGTGCTAGTGAGACAGGGGGAAACTATGGCTACACCTTC
TRBD1 TRBJ1-1 . TRBV18 17 CASSPRAGGAGNTEAFF TGTGCCAGCTCACCACGAGCAGGGGGCGCGGGGAACACTGAAGCTTTCTTT
TRBD1 TRBJ1-6 . TRBV6-1 14 CASSEGQGNSPLHF TGTGCCAGCAGTGAAGGACAGGGGAATTCACCCCTCCACTTT
. TRBJ1-3 . TRBV3-1/TRBV3-2 17 CASSQDRRSDSGNTIYF TGTGCCAGCAGCCAAGATCGGCGGTCAGACTCTGGAAACACCATATATTTT
TRBD2 TRBJ2-1 . TRBV29-1 15 CSVGLAGGLNNEQFF TGCAGCGTGGGACTAGCGGGGGGACTAAACAATGAGCAGTTCTTC
. TRBJ2-5 . TRBV3-1/TRBV3-2 13 CASSQQVQETQYF TGTGCCAGCAGCCAACAGGTACAAGAGACCCAGTACTTC
TRBD2 TRBJ2-1 . TRBV28 16 CASSLTSGRGFNEQFF TGTGCCAGCAGTTTAACGAGCGGGAGAGGGTTCAATGAGCAGTTCTTC
. TRBJ2-2 . TRBV10-3 14 CAISLGGNTGELFF TGTGCCATCAGTTTAGGGGGAAACACCGGGGAGCTGTTTTTT
TRBD2 TRBJ2-2 few TRBV5-4 16 CASSLTGGDNTGELFF TGTGCCAGCAGCTTAACCGGGGGGGACAACACCGGGGAGCTGTTTTTT
TRBD1 TRBJ2-5 once TRBV19 15 CASSIGTGVRETQYF TGTGCCAGTAGTATAGGGACAGGGGTAAGGGAGACCCAGTACTTC
TRBD1 TRBJ1-1 . TRBV6-5 14 CASFAGQGNSEAFF TGTGCCAGCTTTGCGGGACAGGGAAATTCTGAAGCTTTCTTT
TRBD2 TRBJ2-4 . TRBV24-1 17 CATSASSGGLAKNIQYF TGTGCCACCAGTGCATCCTCGGGGGGTCTAGCCAAAAACATTCAGTACTTC
. TRBJ2-3 once TRBV9 16 CASSVGGRGPTDTQYF TGTGCCAGCAGCGTGGGGGGGCGGGGCCCCACAGATACGCAGTATTTT
. TRBJ1-1 . TRBV11-3 13 CASSLDLGAEAFF TGTGCCAGCAGCTTAGATTTAGGGGCTGAAGCTTTCTTT
. TRBJ1-1 once TRBV19 14 CASRWMGSGTEAFF TGTGCCAGTAGGTGGATGGGCTCGGGGACTGAAGCTTTCTTT
. TRBJ1-1 . TRBV29-1 13 CSVDQRGGAEAFF TGCAGCGTTGATCAAAGGGGTGGGGCTGAAGCTTTCTTT
. TRBJ2-1 . TRBV19 15 CASSIAGFNYNEQFF TGTGCCAGTAGTATAGCGGGGTTTAACTACAATGAGCAGTTCTTC